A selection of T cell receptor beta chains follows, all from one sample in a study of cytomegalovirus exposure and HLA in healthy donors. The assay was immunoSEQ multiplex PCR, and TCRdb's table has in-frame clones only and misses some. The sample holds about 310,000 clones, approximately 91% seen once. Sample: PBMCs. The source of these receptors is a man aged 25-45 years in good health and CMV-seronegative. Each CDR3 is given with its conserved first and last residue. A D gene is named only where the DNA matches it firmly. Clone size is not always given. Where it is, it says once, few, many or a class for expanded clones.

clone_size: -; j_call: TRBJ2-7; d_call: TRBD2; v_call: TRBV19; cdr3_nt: TGTGCCAGTAGTATAAGACTAGCGGGCTACGAGCAGTACTTC; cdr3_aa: CASSIRLAGYEQYF
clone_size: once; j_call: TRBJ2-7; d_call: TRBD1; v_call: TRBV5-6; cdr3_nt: TGTGCCAGCAGCTGGACAGGGCTACCCTACGAGCAGTACTTC; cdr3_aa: CASSWTGLPYEQYF
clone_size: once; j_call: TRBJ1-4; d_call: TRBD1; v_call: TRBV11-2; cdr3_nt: TGTGCCAGCAGCTTCGGGACAGTTGGTGAAAAACTGTTTTTT; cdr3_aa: CASSFGTVGEKLFF
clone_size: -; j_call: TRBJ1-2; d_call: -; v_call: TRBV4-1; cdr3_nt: TGCGCCAGCAGCCAAGATCCCTCAGGGTACAACTATGGCTACACCTTC; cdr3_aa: CASSQDPSGYNYGYTF
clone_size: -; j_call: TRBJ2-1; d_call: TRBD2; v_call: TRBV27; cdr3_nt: TGTGCCAGCAGTCCCCCTAGCGGGGGTATCGAGCAGTTCTTC; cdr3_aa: CASSPPSGGIEQFF
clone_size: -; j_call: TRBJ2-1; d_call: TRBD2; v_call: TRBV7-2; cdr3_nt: TGTGCCAGCAGCTACGCTGGGACTAGCGCCTACAATGAGCAGTTCTTC; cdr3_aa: CASSYAGTSAYNEQFF
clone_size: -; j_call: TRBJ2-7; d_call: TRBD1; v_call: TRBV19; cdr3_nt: TGTGCCAGTAGTATAGAAGGACAGGGACGGTACGAGCAGTACTTC; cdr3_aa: CASSIEGQGRYEQYF
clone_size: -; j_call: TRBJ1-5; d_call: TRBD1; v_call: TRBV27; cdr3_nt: TGTGCCAGCAGTTTATTACCGGGGACAGGGCAGCCCCAGCATTTT; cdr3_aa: CASSLLPGTGQPQHF
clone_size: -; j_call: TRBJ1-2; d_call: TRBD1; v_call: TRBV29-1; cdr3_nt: TGCAGCGTTGTCAGGGGGAACTATGGCTACACCTTC; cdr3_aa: CSVVRGNYGYTF
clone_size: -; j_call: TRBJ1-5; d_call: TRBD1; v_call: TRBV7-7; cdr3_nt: TGTGCCAGCAGCGCGCACAGGGGATACTTGGGCCGTCACAATCAGCCCCAGCATTTT; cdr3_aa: CASSAHRGYLGRHNQPQHF
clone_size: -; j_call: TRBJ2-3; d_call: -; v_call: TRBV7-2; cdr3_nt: TGTGCCAGCAGCCTTAGACAGAGCACAGATACGCAGTATTTT; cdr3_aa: CASSLRQSTDTQYF
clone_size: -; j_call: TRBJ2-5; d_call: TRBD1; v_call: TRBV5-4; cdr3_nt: TGTGCCAGCAGCTCACGGACAGGGGAATTTGAGACCCAGTACTTC; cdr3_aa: CASSSRTGEFETQYF
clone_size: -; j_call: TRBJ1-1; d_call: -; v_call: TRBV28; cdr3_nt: TGTGCCAGCAGTTTCCGCAGTTACACTGAAGCTTTCTTT; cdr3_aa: CASSFRSYTEAFF
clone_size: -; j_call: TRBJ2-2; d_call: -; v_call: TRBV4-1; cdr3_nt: TGCGCCAGCAGCCAAGTAGGGACATCTTTTGGGAAGCTGTTTTTT; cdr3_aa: CASSQVGTSFGKLFF
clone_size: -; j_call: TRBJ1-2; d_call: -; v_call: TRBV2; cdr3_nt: TGTGCCAGCAGTGAAGCGATAAGGGGCTATGGCTACACCTTC; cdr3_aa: CASSEAIRGYGYTF
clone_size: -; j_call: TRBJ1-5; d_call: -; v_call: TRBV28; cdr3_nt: TGTGCCAGCAAACAAGGGGCAGGGGAGCAGCCCCAGCATTTT; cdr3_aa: CASKQGAGEQPQHF
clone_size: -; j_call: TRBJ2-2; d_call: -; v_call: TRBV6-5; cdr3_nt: TGTGCCAGCAGTTACTCGTTCCCGACCGGGGAGCTGTTTTTT; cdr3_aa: CASSYSFPTGELFF
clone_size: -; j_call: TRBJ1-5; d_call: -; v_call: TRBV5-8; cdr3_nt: TGTGCCAGCAGCTCAGGGGAAGGCACGCGCAATCAGCCCCAGCATTTT; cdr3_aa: CASSSGEGTRNQPQHF
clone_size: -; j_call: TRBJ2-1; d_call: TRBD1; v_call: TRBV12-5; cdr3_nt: TGTGCTAGTGGTTTAGCCGGGACAGGGAGGGACAATGAGCAGTTCTTC; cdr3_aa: CASGLAGTGRDNEQFF